This T cell receptor (beta chain) came from a study of blood T cells in healthy people across ages. Primed by a sample-barcoded 5' primer and a J-beta primer mix, a second PCR proceeded for roughly 6 to 12 cycles. Each of the samples gave a minimum of 2.5 million paired-end reads that contained CDR3. TCRdb passed the 5' RACE reads through MiXCR, listing each CDR3 protein once. This table has approximately 1,000,000 distinct CDR3 sequences, 40% to 50% appearing once. This clonotype was observed many times. The CDR3 is 15 amino acids. The V gene's germline CDR1 is LNHNV and CDR2 YYDKDF (reference sequence). The V and J ends lost 7 bases and 1 base respectively, with 11 bases between them.

The receptor comes from a woman in her sixties in good health. The V call is TRBV15, the J call TRBJ2-6, with D tentatively TRBD2 (5 bases). The specimen sequenced was blood. CDR3 sequence (DNA): TGTGCCACCACAACCGGGGTGTCTGGGGCCAACGTCCTGACTTTC. Protein: CATTTGVSGANVLTF.